The 21 T cell receptor beta chains listed next were all sequenced from one sample in a study of cytomegalovirus exposure and HLA in healthy donors. The PCR made use of 60 Vbeta and 13 Jbeta primers. Profiled with immunoSEQ multiplex PCR; TCRdb holds only in-frame clones, not every one. Here the sample spans 120,000 to 150,000 clones, 75% to 80% being singletons. Sequenced material: PBMCs. The receptors were sampled from a man aged 18 to 29 in good health and CMV-seronegative.

The J gene is TRBJ2-2, the V gene TRBV7-2; D is unclear. The length of the CDR3 is 13 residues. CDR1 is SGHTA and CDR2 is FQGNSA in the germline V gene. The ends were cut back, 7 bases at V and 9 bases at J, with 15 bases in the middle. DNA for the CDR3: TGTGCCAGCACCGAGAACCCCGGTTGGGAGCTGTTTTTT. Translating it yields CASTENPGWELFF.

This clone occurred a few times. The J gene is TRBJ1-1, the V gene TRBV6-5; weak D call: TRBD1 (6 bases). CDR1 and CDR2 (germline): MNHEY, SVGAGI. V gave up 6 bases and J gave up 11 bases, with 16 bases separating them. This CDR3 has 12 residues. The CDR3 here is CASRPRGFRAFF. The CDR3 DNA is TGTGCCAGCAGACCCAGGGGTTTTAGGGCTTTCTTT.

The chain uses TRBV2 and TRBJ2-7, with D unresolved. The V and J ends lost 5 bases and 4 bases respectively, with 6 bases between them. The length of the CDR3 is 11 residues. Germline loops: CDR1 SNHLY, CDR2 FYNNEI. CDR3 nucleotides: TGTGCCAGCAGTATCGGTTACGAGCAGTACTTC. This codes for CASSIGYEQYF.

The V gene is TRBV25-1, the J gene TRBJ2-7; D is possibly TRBD1 (6 bases). This CDR3 region has 12 residues. Trimming removed 10 bases from V and 3 bases from J, with 13 bases in between. Germline values: CDR1 MGHDK, CDR2 SYGVNS. CDR3 nucleotides: TGTGCCACCGCTCCGGACAGCTACGAGCAGTACTTC. Translated: CATAPDSYEQYF.

The chain links TRBV5-1 to TRBJ2-1; TRBD1 aligns across 9 bases. V shed 0 bases and J 8 bases; nucleotides not matched to a gene: 9. This CDR3 has 16 residues. CDR1 and CDR2 from the germline V gene are SGHRS and YFSETQ. CDR3 sequence (DNA): TGCGCCAGCAGCTTGGGGCGGGACAGGGTTAGGGATGAGCAGTTCTTC. Its translation: CASSLGRDRVRDEQFF.

The chain couples TRBV15 to TRBJ1-5; TRBD1 matches 7 bases. The trim removed 3 bases at V and 3 bases at J, leaving 5 bases unmatched. The CDR3 totals 15 residues. Looked up from germline, CDR1 is LNHNV and CDR2 is YYDKDF (reference sequence). In DNA form, the CDR3 reads TGTGCCACCAGCAGCCAGACAGGGAACAATCAGCCCCAGCATTTT. This codes for CATSSQTGNNQPQHF.

The rearrangement joins TRBV5-4 to TRBJ1-3, with 9 nucleotides matching TRBD1. The CDR3 length is 16 residues. From germline, CDR1 is SGHNT and CDR2 YYREEE (reference sequence). V was pared by 1 base and J by 8 bases, with 10 bases of the junction left unmatched. Here the CDR3 reads CASSLPGQGGKDTIYF. The CDR3 DNA reads as TGTGCCAGCAGCTTGCCGGGACAGGGAGGCAAGGACACCATATATTTT.

The chain is built from TRBV11-2 and TRBJ1-2, with TRBD1 as a possible D gene (6 bases). Germline V lookup: CDR1 SGHAT, CDR2 FQNNGV. V was clipped by 5 bases and J by 4 bases, with 17 bases between them. The CDR3 has 15 amino acids. In DNA form, the CDR3 reads TGTGCCAGCAGCGTACTACAGGGAGGGCCCTATGGCTACACCTTC. Its translation: CASSVLQGGPYGYTF.

This chain connects TRBV19 to TRBJ2-2, with D tentatively TRBD1 (5 bases). CDR3 length: 15 residues. Germline CDR1 reads LNHDA; CDR2 reads SQIVND (reference sequence). V was shortened by 6 bases and J by 2 bases, with 13 bases between the two germline ends. CDR3 loop: CASRMTASNTGELFF. DNA of the CDR3: TGTGCCAGTAGAATGACAGCAAGCAACACCGGGGAGCTGTTTTTT.

The V gene is TRBV7-2, the J gene TRBJ1-2; 9 nucleotides agree with TRBD1. This CDR3 comprises 14 residues. Trimming took 1 base from V and 5 from J; bases not matched to a gene: 2. Germline CDR1 and CDR2: SGHTA and FQGNSA. CDR3: CASSLDRGQYGYTF. DNA for the CDR3: TGTGCCAGCAGCTTAGACAGGGGGCAATATGGCTACACCTTC. Using reference TRBV7-2 and TRBJ1-2 for the parts outside the CDR3, the full variable domain is GAGVSQSPSNKVTEKGKDVELRCDPISGHTALYWYRQSLGQGLEFLIYFQGNSAPDKSGLPSDRFSAERTGGSVSTLTIQRTQQEDSAVYLCASSLDRGQYGYTFGSGTRLTVV.

The chain has TRBV2 and TRBJ1-5, with a tentative D call TRBD1 (6 bases). Germline V gene lookup returns CDR1 SNHLY and CDR2 FYNNEI. The V and J ends lost 2 bases and 5 bases respectively, with 16 bases between them. This CDR3 has 16 residues. CDR3 amino acids: CASSERELGGDQPQHF. The CDR3 coding sequence is TGTGCCAGCAGTGAACGGGAACTAGGGGGTGATCAGCCCCAGCATTTT.

This clone appeared a single time. The V and J genes are TRBV7-9 and TRBJ2-7, with a weak D call TRBD1 (6 bases). Trimming stripped 0 bases from V and 3 bases from J, with 6 bases between. The CDR3 spans 13 residues. Germline CDR1 SEHNR, CDR2 FQNEAQ (reference sequence). DNA of the CDR3: TGTGCCAGCAGCTTAGCAGGGGGCTACGAGCAGTACTTC. Amino acids: CASSLAGGYEQYF.

In DNA, the CDR3 is TGTGCCAGCAGTGAACAGGGGTCGTCCTTTTACAATGAGCAGTTCTTC. Its protein is CASSEQGSSFYNEQFF. J is TRBJ2-1 and V is TRBV25-1; weak D call: TRBD1 (6 bases). CDR3 length: 16 residues. Looked up from germline, CDR1 is MGHDK and CDR2 is SYGVNS. Trimming took off 2 bases at V and 4 bases at J, with 15 bases between the two ends. The variable domain in full, with the rest retrieved from reference TRBV25-1 and TRBJ2-1, is EADIYQTPRYLVIGTGKKITLECSQTMGHDKMYWYQQDPGMELHLIHYSYGVNSTEKGDLSSESTVSRIRTEHFPLTLESARPSHTSQYLCASSEQGSSFYNEQFFGPGTRLTVL.

This chain joins TRBV29-1 and TRBJ2-1; 7 nucleotides align to TRBD1. Germline trimming cut 5 bases from V and 2 bases from J; bases unmatched to any gene: 6. CDR1 and CDR2 from the germline V gene are SQVTM and ANQGSEA. The CDR3 runs 14 residues. CDR3 nucleotide sequence: TGCAGCGTTAAATTAGGGGGCCCCTACAATGAGCAGTTCTTC. Its translation: CSVKLGGPYNEQFF.

CDR3 coding DNA: TGCGCCAGCAGTCAACCGGGGACTAGCGGGAACAATGAGCAGTTCTTC. Translated, it gives CASSQPGTSGNNEQFF. The J gene is TRBJ2-1, the V gene TRBV23-1, with 13 bases matching TRBD2. TRBV23-1 is recorded as an ORF, its role being uncertain. V shed 2 bases, J shed 5 bases, and the junction held 3 bases outside the gene matches. The CDR3 has 16 residues.

The chain links TRBV5-1 to TRBJ1-1; D unresolved. This CDR3 is built from 14 residues. Per germline, CDR1 SGHRS and CDR2 YFSETQ. V dropped 1 base and J dropped 1 base, with 8 bases sitting between them. The chain's CDR3 is CASSLWETNTEAFF. The CDR3, as DNA: TGCGCCAGCAGCTTGTGGGAGACGAACACTGAAGCTTTCTTT.

In its sample, this clone was seen many times. V usage is TRBV5-1 and J usage is TRBJ2-7; TRBD1 matches at 9 bases. The V gene end was trimmed by 4 bases and the J gene end by 4 bases; junction bases not matched to a gene: 6. Germline V CDR1 and CDR2: SGHRS, YFSETQ. This CDR3 has 14 amino acids. The CDR3 is CASSLGTGLYEQYF. As DNA, the CDR3 is TGCGCCAGCAGCCTTGGGACAGGGTTATACGAGCAGTACTTC.

CDR3: CATSRGQGLVYEQYF. The CDR3 DNA reads TGTGCCACCAGCAGAGGGCAGGGGCTCGTATACGAGCAGTACTTC. The V gene is TRBV15, the J gene TRBJ2-7, with D perhaps matching TRBD1 (6 bases). The germline CDR1 and CDR2 sequences are LNHNV and YYDKDF (reference sequence). The germline V and J ends were trimmed by 1 base and 4 bases, with 14 bases remaining between them. The CDR3 is 15 residues long. Using reference TRBV15 and TRBJ2-7 for the parts outside the CDR3, the full variable domain is DAMVIQNPRYQVTQFGKPVTLSCSQTLNHNVMYWYQQKSSQAPKLLFHYYDKDFNNEADTPDNFQSRRPNTSFCFLDIRSPGLGDTAMYLCATSRGQGLVYEQYFGPGTRLTVT.

V usage is TRBV5-1 and J usage is TRBJ2-5, with TRBD2 matching 8 bases. V shed 0 bases, J shed 1 base, and the junction held 2 bases outside the gene matches. Germline values: CDR1 SGHRS, CDR2 YFSETQ. There are 15 residues in the CDR3. As DNA, the CDR3 is TGCGCCAGCAGCTTGGGACTAGCGTTCCAAGAGACCCAGTACTTC. As protein: CASSLGLAFQETQYF.

The chain has TRBV27 and TRBJ2-1; 11 bases are shared with TRBD2. CDR1 and CDR2 (germline): MNHEY, SMNVEV (reference sequence). This CDR3 region has 18 residues. With 6 bases clipped from V and 3 bases from J, the junction kept 13 bases outside the gene matches. CDR3 sequence reads: CASSPGLAEFLLYNEQFF. CDR3 DNA: TGTGCCAGCAGCCCGGGACTAGCGGAGTTCCTTCTCTACAATGAGCAGTTCTTC.

CDR3 in DNA: TGTGCCAGCAGTTTAGGTCTAGCCACCTACGAGCAGTACTTC. It specifies CASSLGLATYEQYF. The chain joins TRBV27 to TRBJ2-7; possibly TRBD2 for D (5 bases). V was cut by 2 bases and J by 2 bases, with 10 bases left in between. The V gene's germline CDR1 is MNHEY and CDR2 SMNVEV (reference sequence). CDR3 length: 14 amino acids.